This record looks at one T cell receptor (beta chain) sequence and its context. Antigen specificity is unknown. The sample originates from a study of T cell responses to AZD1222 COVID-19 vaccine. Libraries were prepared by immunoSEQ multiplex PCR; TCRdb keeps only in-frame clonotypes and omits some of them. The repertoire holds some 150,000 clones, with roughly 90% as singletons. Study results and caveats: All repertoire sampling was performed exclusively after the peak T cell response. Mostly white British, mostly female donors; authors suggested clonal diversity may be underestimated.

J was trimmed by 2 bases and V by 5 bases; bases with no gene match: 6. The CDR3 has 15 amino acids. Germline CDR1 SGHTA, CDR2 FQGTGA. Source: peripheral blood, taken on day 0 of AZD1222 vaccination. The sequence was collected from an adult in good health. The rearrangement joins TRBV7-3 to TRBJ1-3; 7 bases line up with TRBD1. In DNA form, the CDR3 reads TGTGCCAGCAGCCCGACAGGGACCCCTGGAAACACCATATATTTT. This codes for CASSPTGTPGNTIYF.